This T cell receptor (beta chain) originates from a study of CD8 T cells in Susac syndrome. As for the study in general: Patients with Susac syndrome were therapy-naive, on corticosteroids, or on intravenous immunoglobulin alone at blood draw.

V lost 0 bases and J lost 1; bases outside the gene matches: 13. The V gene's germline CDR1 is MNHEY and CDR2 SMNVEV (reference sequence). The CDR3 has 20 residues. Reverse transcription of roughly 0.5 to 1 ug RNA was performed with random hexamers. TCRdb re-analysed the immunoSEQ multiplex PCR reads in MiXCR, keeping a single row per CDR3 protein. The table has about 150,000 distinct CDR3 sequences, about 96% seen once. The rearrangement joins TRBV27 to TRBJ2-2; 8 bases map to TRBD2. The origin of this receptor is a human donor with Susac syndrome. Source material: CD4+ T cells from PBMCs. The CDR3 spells CASSLSIGRAGNMNTGELFF. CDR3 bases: TGTGCCAGCAGTTTATCGATCGGGAGGGCTGGTAATATGAACACCGGGGAGCTGTTTTTT.